This TCR beta chain was recovered during a study of shared clonotypes between healthy human individuals. Study results and limitations: The genetic and exposure-history diversity represented was limited by few donors. Approximately 5.1% was the fraction of naive CD4 clonotypes found shared across several donors. Deeper or shallower sequencing was expected to change how clonotypes are shared among donors.

As for this clone: Its antigen is undetermined.

The repertoire was sequenced with immunoSEQ multiplex PCR; TCRdb's copy has only in-frame clones and lacks some. The top ten clones hold 0.1% to 0.15% of a sample with some 2,000,000 clones, 85% to 95% of them seen once. V lost 9 bases to trimming and J lost 4 bases, with 9 bases between them. Germline values: CDR1 MNHEY, CDR2 SVGAGI. This CDR3 has 11 residues. The sequence was collected from a man between 18 and 29 years old in good health. This chain uses TRBV6-5 with TRBJ1-2, with TRBD1 as a possible D gene (5 bases). Sequencing used naive CD4+ T cells sorted from blood. The subset here: CD45RA+ positively selected. CDR3 in amino acids: CASQGVYGYTF. CDR3 sequence (DNA): TGTGCCAGTCAGGGAGTCTATGGCTACACCTTC.